These T cell receptor beta chains were read from a single sample in a study of T cells in Graves' hyperthyroidism and ophthalmopathy. Each CDR3 protein gets one entry after TCRdb re-called the multiplex PCR reads with MiXCR. Of roughly 500,000 distinct CDR3 sequences listed, 40% to 55% are singletons. Sequencing was carried out using peripheral blood or thyroid tissue (not recorded which). These receptors were taken from an adult woman with Graves' disease, either hyperthyroidism or ophthalmopathy (not recorded which). Both conserved end residues are trimmed from each CDR3.

J gene	V gene	CDR3 protein
TRBJ1-2	TRBV7-9	ASSQWGHEGYT
TRBJ2-5	TRBV29-1	SVVLGGIGTQY
TRBJ1-6	TRBV7-9	ASSQEGPPSQWSPLH
TRBJ1-1	TRBV20-1	SARSVGTEAF
TRBJ2-5	TRBV6-6	ASSLAKKETQY
TRBJ1-2	TRBV9	ASQTGDTPTADYGYT
TRBJ1-5	TRBV4-1	ASSHRQLHSNQPQH
TRBJ1-2	TRBV5-1	ASSLTAGIYGYT
TRBJ2-3	TRBV5-1	ASSLGGQLTDTQY
TRBJ1-2	TRBV11-2	ASSLVGQSYGYT
TRBJ2-6	TRBV7-2	ASREAGAGGANVLT
TRBJ2-7	TRBV2	ASSWGKGRDEQY
TRBJ2-1	TRBV7-8	ASSPPTGAVMEQF
TRBJ2-7	TRBV7-9	ASSFSDRPHEQY
TRBJ2-7	TRBV20-1	SARNHRGSYEQY
TRBJ1-1	TRBV7-2	ASSFQRMGGTGSAF
TRBJ2-5	TRBV6-6	ATQVPIQETQY
TRBJ1-5	TRBV7-3	ATSVRIQGPQH
TRBJ1-5	TRBV24-1	ATSDSGQGNNQPQH
TRBJ1-4	TRBV20-1	SATDRVDEKLF